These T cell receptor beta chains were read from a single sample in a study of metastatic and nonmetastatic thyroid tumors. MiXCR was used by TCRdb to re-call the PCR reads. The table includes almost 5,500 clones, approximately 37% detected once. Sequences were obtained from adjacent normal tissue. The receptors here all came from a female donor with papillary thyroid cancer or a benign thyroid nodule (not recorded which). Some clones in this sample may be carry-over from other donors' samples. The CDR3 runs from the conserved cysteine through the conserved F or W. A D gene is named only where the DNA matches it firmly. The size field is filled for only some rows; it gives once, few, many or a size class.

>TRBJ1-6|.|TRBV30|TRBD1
TGTGCCTGGAGCAGGGGACAGGATAATTCACCCCTCCACTTT
CAWSRGQDNSPLHF
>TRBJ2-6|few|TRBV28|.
TGTGCCAGCAGCCGCAGGGTGGCTGGGGCCAACGTCCTGACTTTC
CASSRRVAGANVLTF
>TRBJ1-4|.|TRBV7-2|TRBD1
TGTGCCAGCAGCGCGGGACAGGGGAGAGAAACTAATGAAAAACTGTTTTTT
CASSAGQGRETNEKLFF
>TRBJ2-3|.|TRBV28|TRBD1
TGTGCCAGCAGACGACAGGGGGCAGATACGCAGTATTTT
CASRRQGADTQYF
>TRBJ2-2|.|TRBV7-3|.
TGTGCCAGCAGCCCGTCCGGGACTAACACCGGGGAGCTGTTTTTT
CASSPSGTNTGELFF
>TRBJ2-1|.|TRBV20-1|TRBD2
TGCAGCGGCAGCGGGGGAGGTAATGAGCAGTTCTTC
CSGSGGGNEQFF
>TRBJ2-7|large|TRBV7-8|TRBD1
TGTGCCAGCAGCTTAGAGACAGGGCCCTACGAGCAGTACTTC
CASSLETGPYEQYF
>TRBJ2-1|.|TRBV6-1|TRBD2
TGTGCCAGCAGGAAAGCGGGAGGGAGCTATGAGCAGTTCTTC
CASRKAGGSYEQFF
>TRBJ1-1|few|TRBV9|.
TGTGCCAGCAGCGCGGTCGGGAGTTTTGAAGCTTTCTTT
CASSAVGSFEAFF
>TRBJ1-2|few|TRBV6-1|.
TGTGCCAGCAGTGAATTCGGCGTGCGGGGGGGGTATGGCTACACCTTC
CASSEFGVRGGYGYTF
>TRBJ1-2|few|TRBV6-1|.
TGTGCCAGCAGTTTTTCCCGAGGAGACGGATTTAACTATGGCTACACCTTC
CASSFSRGDGFNYGYTF
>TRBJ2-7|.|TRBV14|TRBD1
TGTGCCAGCAGCCAAGGAGGCGGGACAGGGGAAACTCGGAATAGGCAGTACTTC
CASSQGGGTGETRNRQYF
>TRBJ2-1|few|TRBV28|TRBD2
TGTGCCAGCAGTTACGGGACTATCTATGAGCAGTTCTTC
CASSYGTIYEQFF
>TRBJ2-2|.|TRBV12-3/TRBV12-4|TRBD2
TGTGCCAGCAAGTTAGCGGGGGGCGACACAGGGGAGCTGTTTTTT
CASKLAGGDTGELFF
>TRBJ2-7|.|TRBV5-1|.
TGCGCCAGCAGCGAAGGGACCGCCGGAGTAGCCGCTCGGTACGAGCAGTACTTC
CASSEGTAGVAARYEQYF
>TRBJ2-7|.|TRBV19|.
TGTGCCAGTAGTACCCTAGAGGCGGGAAACTACGAGCAGTACTTC
CASSTLEAGNYEQYF
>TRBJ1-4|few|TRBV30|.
TGTGCCTGGAGTGAACAGCCGAATGAAAAACTGTTTTTT
CAWSEQPNEKLFF
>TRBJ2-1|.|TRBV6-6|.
TGTGCCAGCAGTTATGGTGGGACCTACAATGAGCAGTTCTTC
CASSYGGTYNEQFF
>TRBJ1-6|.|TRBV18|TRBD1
TGTGCCAGCTCACCGTTTCCTACAGGGGTCAGCGTCGATAATTCACCCCTCCACTTT
CASSPFPTGVSVDNSPLHF
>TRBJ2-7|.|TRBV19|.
TGTGCCAGTAGTATCGGGTACGAGCAGTACTTC
CASSIGYEQYF
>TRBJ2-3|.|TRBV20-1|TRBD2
TGCAGTGCTGGACTAGCGGCCCTTACAGATACGCAGTATTTT
CSAGLAALTDTQYF
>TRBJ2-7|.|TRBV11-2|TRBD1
TGTGCCAGCAGCTTAAATCCAGGGGGCCCCGAGCAGTACTTC
CASSLNPGGPEQYF
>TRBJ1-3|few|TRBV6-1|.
TGTGCCAGCACCCGAGTGGGGAGTGGAAACACCATATATTTT
CASTRVGSGNTIYF
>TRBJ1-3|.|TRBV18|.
TGTGCCAGCGCGCCTAGAGACTCTGGAAACACCATATATTTT
CASAPRDSGNTIYF
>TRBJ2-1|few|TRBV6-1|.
TGTGCCAGCAGTGAACGGGGTTTGGAGGTGGTAGTTGGGTTCTTC
CASSERGLEVVVGFF
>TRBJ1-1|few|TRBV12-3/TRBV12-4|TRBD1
TGTGCCAGCAGTCTTACAGGGGGCTCGGTCGGTGGGACTGAAGCTTTCTTT
CASSLTGGSVGGTEAFF
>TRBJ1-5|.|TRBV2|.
TGTGCCAGCAGTGAAGTTGGCAGGGCGAAGGGTCAGCCCCAGCATTTT
CASSEVGRAKGQPQHF
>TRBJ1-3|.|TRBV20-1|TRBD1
TGCAGTGCCACAGAGGGGGCGAGAAACACCATATATTTT
CSATEGARNTIYF
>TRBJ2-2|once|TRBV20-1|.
TGCAGTGCTAGAGATAACACCGGGGAGCTGTTTTTT
CSARDNTGELFF
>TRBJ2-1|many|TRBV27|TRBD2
TGTGCCAGCAAGACCTCCGGGACTAGCGGGTACAATGAGCAGTTCTTC
CASKTSGTSGYNEQFF
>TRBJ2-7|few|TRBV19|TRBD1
TGTGCCAGTAGTATAACGGACAGGGCATCCTACGAGCAGTACTTC
CASSITDRASYEQYF
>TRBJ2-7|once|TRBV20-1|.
TGCAGTGCTATGACTATCCGAGCGGCCGATTACGAGCAGTACTTC
CSAMTIRAADYEQYF
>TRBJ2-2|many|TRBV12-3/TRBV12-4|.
TGTGCCAGCAGTGGGACACGAACCGGGGAGCTGTTTTTT
CASSGTRTGELFF
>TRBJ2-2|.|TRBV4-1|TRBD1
TGCGCCAGCAGCCACGCCCAGGGGGCTTACACCGGGGAGCTGTTTTTT
CASSHAQGAYTGELFF
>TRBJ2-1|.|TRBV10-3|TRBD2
TGTGCCATCAGGCCGGGACTAGCGGGGAGTGAGCAGTTCTTC
CAIRPGLAGSEQFF
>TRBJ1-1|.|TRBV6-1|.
TGTGCCAGCAGTGAGACCGGAATTGAAGCTTTCTTT
CASSETGIEAFF
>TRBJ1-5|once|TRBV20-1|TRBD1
TGCAGTGCTAGATGGGGGACAGGGTACAATCAGCCCCAGCATTTT
CSARWGTGYNQPQHF
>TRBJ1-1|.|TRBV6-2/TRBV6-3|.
TGTGCCAGCAGTTACGCGCGCCGGGAAACTGAAGCTTTCTTT
CASSYARRETEAFF
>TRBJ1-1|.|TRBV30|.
TGTGCCTGGAGGGAGAAGGGTCGGACTGAAGCTTTCTTT
CAWREKGRTEAFF
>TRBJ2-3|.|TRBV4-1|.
TGCGCCAGCAGCCAAGATCTCCCATTTACGCAGTATTTT
CASSQDLPFTQYF
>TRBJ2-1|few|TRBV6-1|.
TGTGCCAGCAGGAACCTAGGGGGAGTCTCCTACAATGAGCAGTTCTTC
CASRNLGGVSYNEQFF
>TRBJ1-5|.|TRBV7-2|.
TGTGCCAGCAGCTTATCGGTCAATCAGCCCCAGCATTTT
CASSLSVNQPQHF